The next 10 T cell receptor beta chains were all read from a single sample in a study of metastatic and nonmetastatic thyroid tumors. TCRdb re-called the PCR reads through MiXCR. The data show 30,000 to 40,000 clones, over 20% seen once. There were no patients who had received any treatment before thyroid surgery. The sample was tumor tissue. The receptors derive from a male donor with papillary thyroid cancer or a benign thyroid nodule (not recorded which). Some clones in this sample may be carry-over from other donors' samples.

The V and J genes are TRBV20-1 and TRBJ2-7; 7 bases align to TRBD2. J gave up 3 bases and V 5 bases, and 7 bases lay outside the gene matches. This CDR3 region has 13 residues. Germline V gene data show CDR1 as DFQATT and CDR2 as SNEGSKA (reference sequence). The DNA of the CDR3 is TGCAGTGCTCCGGGCGGGGGACGCTACGAGCAGTACTTC. Translation gives CSAPGGGRYEQYF.

This clone was seen only once. This rearrangement joins TRBV7-8 to TRBJ2-7; no reliable D call. This CDR3 region has 13 residues. Trimming removed 4 bases at V and 4 bases at J, with 11 bases between. Germline loops: CDR1 SGHVS, CDR2 FQNEAQ. The CDR3 nucleotides are TGTGCCAGCAGCTCCGACAAGGTTTACGAGCAGTACTTC. This codes for CASSSDKVYEQYF.

The CDR3 reads CARNEQYF. The CDR3 bases are TGTGCCAGAAACGAGCAGTACTTC. The chain uses TRBV27 and TRBJ2-7; D is undetermined. The V end was cut by 9 bases, the J end by 5 bases, with 2 bases between. The germline V gene encodes CDR1 MNHEY and CDR2 SMNVEV (reference sequence). This CDR3 has 8 residues.

This clone was seen repeatedly, ten times or more. The genes are TRBV20-1 and TRBJ2-1, with 10 bases fitting TRBD2. The germline V gene encodes CDR1 DFQATT and CDR2 SNEGSKA (reference sequence). Trimming at V came to 4 bases and at J to 2 bases, leaving 11 bases not matched to a gene. The CDR3 runs 17 residues. In DNA form, the CDR3 reads TGCAGTGCTACGAAGCGGGAGGGCCGGGTAACCTACAATGAGCAGTTCTTC. It specifies CSATKREGRVTYNEQFF.

This clone ranks as medium-sized. The genes are TRBV6-5 and TRBJ2-7, with 7 nucleotides matching TRBD1. Germline values: CDR1 MNHEY, CDR2 SVGAGI. The CDR3 consists of 13 residues. V dropped 0 bases and J dropped 6; count of bases not matched to a gene: 2. The CDR3 sequence: CASSYSTGREQYF. DNA of the CDR3: TGTGCCAGCAGTTACTCGACAGGGCGCGAGCAGTACTTC.

In its sample, this clone was seen a few times. Other nucleotide sequences from this sample produce the same CDR3. This chain uses TRBV19 with TRBJ1-2; 12 bases fit TRBD1. This CDR3 is built from 18 residues. Germline CDR1 LNHDA, CDR2 SQIVND (reference sequence). With 9 bases clipped from V and 1 base from J, the junction kept 15 bases outside the gene matches. The CDR3 nucleotides read TGTGCCAGACCCTCAAACCGGGACAGGGGGCACCGTAACTATGGCTACACCTTC. It yields the protein CARPSNRDRGHRNYGYTF.

The chain links TRBV10-1 to TRBJ2-7, with D possibly TRBD1 on 6 matching bases. V shed 3 bases and J shed 5 bases, with 11 bases lying between them. Germline V CDR1 and CDR2: WNHNN, SYGVQD (reference sequence). This CDR3 contains 13 residues. CDR3 sequence reads: CASSDARGHEQYF. The CDR3 bases are TGCGCCAGCAGTGACGCCAGGGGCCACGAGCAGTACTTC.

This clone was counted at least ten times. V and J are TRBV20-1 and TRBJ2-1; TRBD2 is a possible D gene (7 bases). CDR3 length equals 12 residues. Germline V gives CDR1 DFQATT, CDR2 SNEGSKA (reference sequence). The V end lost 7 bases, the J end lost 9 bases, and 16 bases lay between the germline ends. The chain's CDR3 is CSVRGGAFEQFF. CDR3 DNA: TGCAGTGTTAGGGGGGGGGCTTTTGAGCAGTTCTTC.

In this sample, this clone turned up many times. The V call is TRBV12-3 or TRBV12-4, the J call TRBJ2-2; D is undetermined. V was cut by 8 bases and J by 0 bases, with 10 bases left in between. This CDR3 has 14 residues. The CDR3 sequence: CASCCASNTGELFF. For the CDR3, the DNA is TGTGCCAGCTGTTGCGCCTCGAACACCGGGGAGCTGTTTTTT.

There are many counts of this clone. This chain joins TRBV5-6 and TRBJ2-3; a weak D match, TRBD2 (5 bases). Looked up from germline, CDR1 is SGHDT and CDR2 is YYEEEE. The CDR3 covers 16 residues. V lost 0 bases and J lost 4, with 15 bases in between. The DNA for the CDR3 is TGTGCCAGCAGCTTGGGGGGAGTCGGCACCCCAGATACGCAGTATTTT. The encoded protein is CASSLGGVGTPDTQYF.